A selection of T cell receptor beta chains follows, all from one sample in a study of spatial heterogeneity in lung cancer. TCRdb reprocessed the 5' RACE reads with MiXCR, giving one entry per CDR3 protein. The top ten clones hold 21% of a sample with around 95,000 distinct CDR3 sequences, 3.5% to 5% of them seen once. The specimen was lung tumor tissue, collected at surgery. The receptors derive from a male donor with early-stage non-small cell lung cancer. Both conserved end residues are part of each CDR3. The order of the fields is V gene, D gene, clone size, J gene, CDR3 DNA, CDR3 protein. The D gene is left open where the match is weak. Some rows have no size entry. The others give once, few or many, or a class for an expanded clone.

TRBV7-7	NA	NA	TRBJ1-2	TGTGCCAGCATTGGGGATAACTATGGCTACACCTTC	CASIGDNYGYTF
TRBV7-9	NA	few	TRBJ2-3	TGTGCCAGCAGCCCCTCCAAAGGGGGACGGACCCGAGTGCAGTATTTT	CASSPSKGGRTRVQYF
TRBV28	NA	many	TRBJ2-2	TGTGCCAGCAGCTTGCCGACCGGGACCCTACTCACCGGGGAGCTGTTTTTT	CASSLPTGTLLTGELFF
TRBV2	TRBD1	many	TRBJ2-7	TGTGCCAGCAGTGAACTGGGACAGGGGTACGAGCAGTACTTC	CASSELGQGYEQYF
TRBV4-2	TRBD2	many	TRBJ2-1	TGTGCCAGCTCAGCCAATAGCGGGAGGGTTCCTGAGCAGTTCTTC	CASSANSGRVPEQFF
TRBV2	NA	many	TRBJ2-7	TGTGCCAGCCGGGACACGTTCTACGAGCAGTACTTC	CASRDTFYEQYF
TRBV5-5	NA	few	TRBJ2-7	TGTGCCAGCAGCAGATTATCGGGGACCGAGCAGTACTTC	CASSRLSGTEQYF
TRBV5-5	NA	many	TRBJ1-1	TGTGCCAGCAGCTTGGAGTCGAACACTGAAGCTTTCTTT	CASSLESNTEAFF
TRBV5-1	NA	many	TRBJ2-3	TGCGCCAGCAGCTCCGTCTCTCAGAGGGATACGCAGTATTTT	CASSSVSQRDTQYF
TRBV27	NA	NA	TRBJ2-6	TGTGCCAGCAGTTCCGACCGAAACTCTGTGGCCAACGTCCTGACTTTC	CASSSDRNSVANVLTF
TRBV2	TRBD1	few	TRBJ2-7	TGTGCCATCGGACAGGGTTCCTACGAGCAGTACTTC	CAIGQGSYEQYF
TRBV12-3/TRBV12-4	TRBD2	many	TRBJ2-1	TGTGCCAGCAGCCCTAGCGGGGGTTACAATGAGCAGTTCTTC	CASSPSGGYNEQFF
TRBV5-1	TRBD2	many	TRBJ2-7	TGCGCCAGCAGCTTGTCGACTAGCGGTCCCTACGAGCAGTACTTC	CASSLSTSGPYEQYF
TRBV20-1	TRBD2	many	TRBJ2-1	TGCAGTGCTAGCCGACTAGCGTCTTACAATGAGCAGTTCTTC	CSASRLASYNEQFF
TRBV12-3/TRBV12-4	NA	few	TRBJ2-2	TGTGCCAGCAGCAGTCGGACTTCCCCCGGGGTCGGGGAGCTGTTTTTT	CASSSRTSPGVGELFF
TRBV7-9	TRBD2	many	TRBJ2-5	TGTGCCAGCAGCTTAGTGGGAGGGGAAGAGACCCAGTACTTC	CASSLVGGEETQYF
TRBV5-1	TRBD1	many	TRBJ2-7	TGCGCCAGCTCTTCAGGGGGTATCACCTACGAGCAGTACTTC	CASSSGGITYEQYF
TRBV12-3/TRBV12-4	NA	NA	TRBJ1-5	TGTGCCAGCCGGAGGGGGGGACGGAAGAATCAGCCCCAGCATTTT	CASRRGGRKNQPQHF
TRBV7-2	NA	many	TRBJ2-3	TGTGCCAGCAGCAAAACGACAGGCACAGATACGCAGTATTTT	CASSKTTGTDTQYF
TRBV6-1	NA	many	TRBJ1-3	TGTGCCAGCAGTACAGGAACGAGGCCTTCTGGAAACACCATATATTTT	CASSTGTRPSGNTIYF
TRBV11-1	TRBD2	NA	TRBJ2-5	TGTGCCAGCAGCCCGTTAGCGGGAGACGGTTTAGAGACCCAGTACTTC	CASSPLAGDGLETQYF
TRBV27	NA	many	TRBJ1-1	TGTGCCAGCAGAGGACTGGGGGTTGGCACTGAAGCTTTCTTT	CASRGLGVGTEAFF
TRBV6-5	NA	many	TRBJ2-3	TGTGCCAGCAAACGACCAGGGACGCTTGATACGCAGTATTTT	CASKRPGTLDTQYF
TRBV9	NA	few	TRBJ1-3	TGTGCCAGCAGCGGGACGACGAAAGGCTCTGGAAACACCATATATTTT	CASSGTTKGSGNTIYF
TRBV12-3/TRBV12-4	TRBD2	many	TRBJ2-1	TGTGCCAGCAGGAAAGAGCAGCGGGAGGCCTACAATGAGCAGTTCTTC	CASRKEQREAYNEQFF
TRBV5-1	NA	NA	TRBJ1-1	TGCGCCAGCAGCTTGGCCCAGGGATTTGGCACTGAAGCTTTCTTT	CASSLAQGFGTEAFF
TRBV6-6	TRBD2	many	TRBJ2-3	TGTGCCAGCACCCTTAGCGGGAGAAGGCCAGATACGCAGTATTTT	CASTLSGRRPDTQYF
TRBV6-6	NA	many	TRBJ2-1	TGTGCCAGCAGTTACCACGGGAGTTACAATGAGCAGTTCTTC	CASSYHGSYNEQFF
TRBV18	TRBD2	NA	TRBJ2-2	TGTGCCAGCTCATCGGACCAGATGGGACTAACCGGGGAGCTGTTTTTT	CASSSDQMGLTGELFF
TRBV12-5	NA	many	TRBJ2-2	TGTGCTAGTGGTTTGGTGGCCGGGGGAAGCACCGGGGAGCTGTTTTTT	CASGLVAGGSTGELFF
TRBV19	NA	NA	TRBJ2-1	TGTGCCAGTAGTATATCTCAGGGGACCTACAATGAGCAGTTCTTC	CASSISQGTYNEQFF
TRBV7-2	NA	many	TRBJ2-4	TGTGCCAGCAGCGACGGGCTCCTTCAGTACTTC	CASSDGLLQYF